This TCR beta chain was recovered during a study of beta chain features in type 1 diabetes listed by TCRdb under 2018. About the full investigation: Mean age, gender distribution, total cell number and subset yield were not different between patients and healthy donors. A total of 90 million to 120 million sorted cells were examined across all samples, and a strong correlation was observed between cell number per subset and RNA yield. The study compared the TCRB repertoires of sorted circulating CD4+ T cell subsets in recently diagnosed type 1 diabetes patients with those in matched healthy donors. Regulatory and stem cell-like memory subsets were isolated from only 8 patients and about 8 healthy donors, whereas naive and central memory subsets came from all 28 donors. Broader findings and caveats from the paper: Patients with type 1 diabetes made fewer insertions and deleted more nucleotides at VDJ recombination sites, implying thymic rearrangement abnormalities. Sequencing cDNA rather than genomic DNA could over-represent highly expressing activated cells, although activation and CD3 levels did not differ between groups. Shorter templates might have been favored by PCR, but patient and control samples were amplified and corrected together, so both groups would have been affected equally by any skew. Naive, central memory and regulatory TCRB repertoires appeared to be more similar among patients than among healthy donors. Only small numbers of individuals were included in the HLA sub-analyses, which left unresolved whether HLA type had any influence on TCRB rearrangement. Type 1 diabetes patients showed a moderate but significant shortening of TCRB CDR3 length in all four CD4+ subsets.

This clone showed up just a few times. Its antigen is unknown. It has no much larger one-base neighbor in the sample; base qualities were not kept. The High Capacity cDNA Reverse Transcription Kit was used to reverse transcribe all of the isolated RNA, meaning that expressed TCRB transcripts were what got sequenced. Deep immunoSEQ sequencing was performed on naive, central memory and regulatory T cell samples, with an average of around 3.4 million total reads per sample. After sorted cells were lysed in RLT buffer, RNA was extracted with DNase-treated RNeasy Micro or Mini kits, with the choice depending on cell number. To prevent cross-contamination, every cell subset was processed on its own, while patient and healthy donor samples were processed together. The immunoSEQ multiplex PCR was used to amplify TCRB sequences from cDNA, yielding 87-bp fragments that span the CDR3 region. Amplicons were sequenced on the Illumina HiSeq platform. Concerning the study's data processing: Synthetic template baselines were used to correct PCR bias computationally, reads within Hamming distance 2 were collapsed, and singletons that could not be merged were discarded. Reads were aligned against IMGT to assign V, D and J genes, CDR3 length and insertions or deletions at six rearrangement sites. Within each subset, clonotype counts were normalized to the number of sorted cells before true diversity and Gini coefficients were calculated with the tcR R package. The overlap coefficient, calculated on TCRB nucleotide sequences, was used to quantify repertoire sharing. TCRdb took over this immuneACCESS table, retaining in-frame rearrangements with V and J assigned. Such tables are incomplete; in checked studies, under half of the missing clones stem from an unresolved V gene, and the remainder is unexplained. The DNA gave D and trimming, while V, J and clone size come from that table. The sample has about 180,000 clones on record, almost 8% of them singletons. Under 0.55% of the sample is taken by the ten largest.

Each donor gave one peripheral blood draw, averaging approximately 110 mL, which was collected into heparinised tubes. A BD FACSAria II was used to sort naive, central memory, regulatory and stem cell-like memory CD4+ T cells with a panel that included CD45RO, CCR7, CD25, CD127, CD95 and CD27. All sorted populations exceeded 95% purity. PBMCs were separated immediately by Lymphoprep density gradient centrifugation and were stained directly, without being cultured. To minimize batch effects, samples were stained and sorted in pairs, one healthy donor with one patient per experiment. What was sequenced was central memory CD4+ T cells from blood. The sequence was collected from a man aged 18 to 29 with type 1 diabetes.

The CDR3 reads as follows: CASSQGTTRSNQPQHF. The bases are TGTGCCAGCTCACAGGGGACTACCCGAAGCAATCAGCCCCAGCATTTT. The sequence joins TRBV18 to TRBJ1-5; TRBD1 is possibly the D segment (5 matching bases). From cysteine to phenylalanine, the CDR3 is 16 amino acids long. Just the 48-base CDR3 DNA is kept, in frame starting at base 1. Trimming removed 4 bases from V and 1 base from J, leaving 14 bases between the germline ends. Taken from the germline V gene, the CDR1 and CDR2 loops are KGHSH and LQKENI.